The clone carrying this TCR beta chain was counted only a few times. Its antigen remains unknown. CDR3 length: 15 residues. Germline loops: CDR1 SGDLS, CDR2 YYNGEE. Deletions cut 2 bases from V and 7 bases from J, with 18 bases between. The record originates from a study of beta chain features in type 1 diabetes. Overall study results and limits: TCRB CDR3 length was moderately but significantly reduced in all four CD4+ subsets of Type 1 diabetes patients. Fewer insertions but more deletions were seen at VDJ junctions in type 1 diabetes patients. Naive, central memory and Treg TCRB repertoires appeared more alike in patients than in healthy donors. cDNA sequencing could over-represent cells with high TCR expression.

Reverse transcription of all isolated RNA meant that expressed TCRB transcripts were sequenced. Data came from immunoSEQ multiplex PCR; TCRdb stores just in-frame clones and leaves some out. In the table there are fewer than 350,000 clones, 7.5% to 9.5% of which are singletons. The genes are TRBV9 and TRBJ1-2; D not certain. Input material: central memory CD4+ T cells from blood. The receptor was isolated from a woman between 18 and 29 years old in good health. As DNA, the CDR3 is TGTGCCAGCAGCGTTTTCGAAATAGGCGGTGGTGGCTACACCTTC. Its translation: CASSVFEIGGGGYTF.